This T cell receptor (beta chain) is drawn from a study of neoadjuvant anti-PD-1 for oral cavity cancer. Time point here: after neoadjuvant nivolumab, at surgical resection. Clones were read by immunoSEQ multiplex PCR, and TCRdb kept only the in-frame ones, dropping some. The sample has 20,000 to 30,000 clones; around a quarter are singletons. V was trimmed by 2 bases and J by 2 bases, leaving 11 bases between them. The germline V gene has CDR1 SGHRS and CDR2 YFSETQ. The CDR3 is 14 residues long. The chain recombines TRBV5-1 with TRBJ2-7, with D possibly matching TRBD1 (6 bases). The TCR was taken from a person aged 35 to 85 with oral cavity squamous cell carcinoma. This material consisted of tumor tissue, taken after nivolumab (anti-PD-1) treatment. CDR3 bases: TGCGCCAGCAGCTTCCGGGACATGACCTACGAGCAGTACTTC. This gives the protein CASSFRDMTYEQYF.